This record concerns one TCR beta chain sequence. What it recognizes is unknown. This sample is drawn from a study of cytomegalovirus exposure and HLA in healthy donors. The PCR used 60 Vbeta and 13 Jbeta primers. The assay was immunoSEQ multiplex PCR, and TCRdb's table has in-frame clones only and misses some. The repertoire has about 120,000 clones, approximately 80% of them found once; the top ten carry around 2.2%. Study findings and constraints: Rare TCR sequences dominated, though some public TCRs recurred in many donors.

The CDR3 totals 14 residues. The junction had 6 bases not matched to a gene; V was cut back by 6 bases and J by 3 bases. Germline CDR1 and CDR2: MNHEY and SMNVEV (reference sequence). The chain links TRBV27 to TRBJ2-7; 9 bases line up with TRBD1. The sample comprised PBMCs. This sequence originates from a woman aged 40 to 50 in good health and CMV-seronegative. Here the CDR3 reads CASRRTGVGYEQYF. In DNA form, the CDR3 reads TGTGCCAGCAGGAGGACAGGGGTGGGCTACGAGCAGTACTTC.